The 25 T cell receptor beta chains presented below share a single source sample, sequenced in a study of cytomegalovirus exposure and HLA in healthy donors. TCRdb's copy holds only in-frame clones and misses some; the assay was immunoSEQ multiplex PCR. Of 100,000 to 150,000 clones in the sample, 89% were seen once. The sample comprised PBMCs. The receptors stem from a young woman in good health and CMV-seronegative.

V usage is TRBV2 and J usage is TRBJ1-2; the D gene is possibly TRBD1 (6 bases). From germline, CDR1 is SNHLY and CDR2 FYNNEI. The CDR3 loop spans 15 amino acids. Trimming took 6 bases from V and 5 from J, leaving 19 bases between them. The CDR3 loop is CASRLDGGRSYGYTF. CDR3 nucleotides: TGTGCCAGCAGACTTGACGGGGGGCGATCGTATGGCTACACCTTC. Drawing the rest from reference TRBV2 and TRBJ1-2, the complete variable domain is EPEVTQTPSHQVTQMGQEVILRCVPISNHLYFYWYRQILGQKVEFLVSFYNNEISEKSEIFDDQFSVERPDGSNFTLKIRSTKLEDSAMYFCASRLDGGRSYGYTFGSGTRLTVV.

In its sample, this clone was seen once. The CDR3 DNA reads TGTGCCAGTAGTATCAGGGGACTAGCGGGGAACACAGATACGCAGTATTTT. Residues: CASSIRGLAGNTDTQYF. The rearrangement joins TRBV19 to TRBJ2-3; TRBD2 agrees at 13 bases. From germline, CDR1 is LNHDA and CDR2 SQIVND (reference sequence). This CDR3 spans 17 amino acids. V shed 3 bases, J shed 2 bases, and the junction held 5 bases outside the gene matches.

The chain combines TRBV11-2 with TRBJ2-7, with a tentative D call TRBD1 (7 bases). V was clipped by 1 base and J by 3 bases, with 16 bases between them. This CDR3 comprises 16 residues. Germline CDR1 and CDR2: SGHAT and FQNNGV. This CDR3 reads CASSLGGDRDFYEQYF. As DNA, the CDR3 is TGTGCCAGCAGCTTAGGCGGGGACAGAGATTTCTACGAGCAGTACTTC.

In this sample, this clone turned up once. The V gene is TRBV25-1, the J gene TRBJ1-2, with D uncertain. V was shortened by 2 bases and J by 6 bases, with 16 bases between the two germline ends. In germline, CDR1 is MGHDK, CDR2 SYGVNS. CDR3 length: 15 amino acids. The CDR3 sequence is CASSETLTGPHGYTF. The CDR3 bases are TGTGCCAGCAGTGAAACCCTCACGGGTCCTCATGGCTACACCTTC.

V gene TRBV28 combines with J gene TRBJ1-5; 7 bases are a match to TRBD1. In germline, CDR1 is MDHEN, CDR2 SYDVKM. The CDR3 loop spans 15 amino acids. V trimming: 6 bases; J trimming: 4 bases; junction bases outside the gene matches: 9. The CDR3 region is CASRKPTGANQPQHF. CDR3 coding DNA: TGTGCCAGCAGAAAACCTACAGGGGCAAATCAGCCCCAGCATTTT.

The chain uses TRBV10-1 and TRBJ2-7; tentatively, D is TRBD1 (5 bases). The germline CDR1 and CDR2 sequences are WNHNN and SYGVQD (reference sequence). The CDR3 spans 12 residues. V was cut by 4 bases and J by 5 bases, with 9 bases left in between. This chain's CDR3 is CASSAGSNEQYF. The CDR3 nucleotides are TGCGCCAGCAGTGCAGGGTCTAACGAGCAGTACTTC.

The CDR3, as DNA: TGTGCCAGCAGGGGTCCTAGCGACCTATACAATGAGCAGTTCTTC. This gives the protein CASRGPSDLYNEQFF. This chain connects TRBV7-9 to TRBJ2-1, with D maybe TRBD2 (6 bases). CDR3 size: 15 residues. V was cut by 6 bases and J by 4 bases, with 16 bases left in between. Looked up from germline, CDR1 is SEHNR and CDR2 is FQNEAQ (reference sequence).

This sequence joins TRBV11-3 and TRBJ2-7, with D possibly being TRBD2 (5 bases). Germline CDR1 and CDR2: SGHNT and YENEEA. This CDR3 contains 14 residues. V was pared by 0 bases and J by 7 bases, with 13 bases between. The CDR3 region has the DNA TGTGCCAGCAGCTTAGATCCTGGGAGTCAAGAGCAGTACTTC. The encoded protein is CASSLDPGSQEQYF.

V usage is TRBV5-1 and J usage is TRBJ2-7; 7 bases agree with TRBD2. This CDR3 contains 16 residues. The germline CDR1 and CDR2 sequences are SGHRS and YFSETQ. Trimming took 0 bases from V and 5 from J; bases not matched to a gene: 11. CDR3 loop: CASSLGIGGGVHEQYV. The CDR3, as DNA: TGCGCCAGCAGCTTGGGTATCGGGGGAGGGGTACACGAGCAGTACGTC.

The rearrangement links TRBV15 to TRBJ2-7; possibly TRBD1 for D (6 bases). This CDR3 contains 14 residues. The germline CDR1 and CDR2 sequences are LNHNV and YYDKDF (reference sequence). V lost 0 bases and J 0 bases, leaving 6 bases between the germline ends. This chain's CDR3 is CATSRETGSYEQYF. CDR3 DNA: TGTGCCACCAGCAGAGAGACAGGCTCCTACGAGCAGTACTTC.

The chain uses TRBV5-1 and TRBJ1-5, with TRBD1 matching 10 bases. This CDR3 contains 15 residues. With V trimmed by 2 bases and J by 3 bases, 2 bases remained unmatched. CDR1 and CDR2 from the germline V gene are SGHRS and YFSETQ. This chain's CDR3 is CASSFGTGANQPQHF. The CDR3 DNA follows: TGCGCCAGCAGCTTTGGGACAGGGGCCAATCAGCCCCAGCATTTT.

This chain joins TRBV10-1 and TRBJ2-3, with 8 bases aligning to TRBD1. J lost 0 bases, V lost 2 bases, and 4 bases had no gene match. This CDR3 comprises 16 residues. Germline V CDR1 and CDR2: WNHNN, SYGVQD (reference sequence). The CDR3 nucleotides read TGCGCCAGCAGTGAGGGACAGGGATTTAGCACAGATACGCAGTATTTT. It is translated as CASSEGQGFSTDTQYF.

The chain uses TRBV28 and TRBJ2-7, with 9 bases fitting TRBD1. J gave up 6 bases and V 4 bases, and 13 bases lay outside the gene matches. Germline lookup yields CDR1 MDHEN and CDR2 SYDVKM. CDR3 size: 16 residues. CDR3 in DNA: TGTGCCAGCAGTTCTCCGGGACAGGGAGAGTCATCCGAGCAGTACTTC. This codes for CASSSPGQGESSEQYF.

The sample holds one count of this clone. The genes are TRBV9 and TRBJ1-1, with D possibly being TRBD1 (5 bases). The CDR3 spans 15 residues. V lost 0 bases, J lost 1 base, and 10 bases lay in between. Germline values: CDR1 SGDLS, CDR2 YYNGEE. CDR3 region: CASSVGGAANTEAFF. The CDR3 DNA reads TGTGCCAGCAGCGTAGGTGGGGCGGCGAACACTGAAGCTTTCTTT. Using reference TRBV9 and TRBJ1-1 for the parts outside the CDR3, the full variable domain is DSGVTQTPKHLITATGQRVTLRCSPRSGDLSVYWYQQSLDQGLQFLIQYYNGEERAKGNILERFSAQQFPDLHSELNLSSLELGDSALYFCASSVGGAANTEAFFGQGTRLTVV.

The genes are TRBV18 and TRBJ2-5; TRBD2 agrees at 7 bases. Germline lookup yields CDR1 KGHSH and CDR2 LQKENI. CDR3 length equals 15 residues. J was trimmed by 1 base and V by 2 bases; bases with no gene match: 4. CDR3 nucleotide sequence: TGTGCCAGCTCACCATTTCGGGAGGTCCAAGAGACCCAGTACTTC. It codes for CASSPFREVQETQYF.

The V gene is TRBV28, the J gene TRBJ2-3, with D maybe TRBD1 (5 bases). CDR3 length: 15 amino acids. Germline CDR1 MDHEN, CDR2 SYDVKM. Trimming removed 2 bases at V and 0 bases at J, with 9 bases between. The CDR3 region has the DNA TGTGCCAGCAGTTTACCAGGGTCTAGCACAGATACGCAGTATTTT. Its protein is CASSLPGSSTDTQYF.

CDR3 DNA sequence: TGTGCCAGCAGCCCTAACTACGAGCAGTACTTC. Residues: CASSPNYEQYF. V gene TRBV28 combines with J gene TRBJ2-7, with D unclear. V gave up 6 bases and J gave up 3 bases, with 6 bases separating them. The CDR3 has 11 amino acids. Germline V gene sequence: CDR1 MDHEN, CDR2 SYDVKM.

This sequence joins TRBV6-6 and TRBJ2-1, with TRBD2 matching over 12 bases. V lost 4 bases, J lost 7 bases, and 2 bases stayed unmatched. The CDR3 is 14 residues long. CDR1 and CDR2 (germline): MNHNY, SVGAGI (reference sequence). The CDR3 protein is CASSLGLAGNEQFF. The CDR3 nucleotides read TGTGCCAGCAGTTTGGGACTAGCGGGTAATGAGCAGTTCTTC.

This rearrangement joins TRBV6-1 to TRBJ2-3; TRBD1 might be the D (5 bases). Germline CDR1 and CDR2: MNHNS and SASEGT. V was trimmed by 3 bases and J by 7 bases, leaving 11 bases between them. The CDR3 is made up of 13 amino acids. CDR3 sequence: CASSDAPGYTQYF. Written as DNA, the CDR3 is TGTGCCAGCAGTGATGCCCCAGGGTATACGCAGTATTTT.

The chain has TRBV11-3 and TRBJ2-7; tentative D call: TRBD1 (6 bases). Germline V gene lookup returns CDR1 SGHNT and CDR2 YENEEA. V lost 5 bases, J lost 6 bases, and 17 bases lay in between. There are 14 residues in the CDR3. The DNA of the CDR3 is TGTGCCAGCAGCCACAGGGATTTAGCTAGCGAGCAGTACTTC. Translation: CASSHRDLASEQYF.

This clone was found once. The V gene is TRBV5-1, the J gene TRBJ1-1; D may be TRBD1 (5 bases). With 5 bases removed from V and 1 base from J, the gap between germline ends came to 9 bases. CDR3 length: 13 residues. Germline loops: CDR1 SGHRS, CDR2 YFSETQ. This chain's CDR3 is CASSYQGNTEAFF. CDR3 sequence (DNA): TGCGCCAGCAGTTACCAGGGGAACACTGAAGCTTTCTTT.

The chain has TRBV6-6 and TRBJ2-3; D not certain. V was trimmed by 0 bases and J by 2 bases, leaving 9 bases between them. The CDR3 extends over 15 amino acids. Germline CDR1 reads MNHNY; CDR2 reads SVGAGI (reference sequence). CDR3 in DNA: TGTGCCAGCAGTTACTCTTTTTCGGTCACAGATACGCAGTATTTT. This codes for CASSYSFSVTDTQYF.

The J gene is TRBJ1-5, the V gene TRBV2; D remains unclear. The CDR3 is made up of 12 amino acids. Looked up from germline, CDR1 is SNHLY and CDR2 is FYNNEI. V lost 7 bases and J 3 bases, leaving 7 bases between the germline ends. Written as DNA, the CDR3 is TGTGCCAGCAACCGCTACAATCAGCCCCAGCATTTT. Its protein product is CASNRYNQPQHF.

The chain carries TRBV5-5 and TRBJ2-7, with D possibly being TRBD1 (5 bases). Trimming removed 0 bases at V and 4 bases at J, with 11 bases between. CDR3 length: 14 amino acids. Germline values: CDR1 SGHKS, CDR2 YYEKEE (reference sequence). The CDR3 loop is CASSLGLQGYEQYV. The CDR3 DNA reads TGTGCCAGCAGCTTGGGACTCCAGGGATACGAGCAGTACGTC.

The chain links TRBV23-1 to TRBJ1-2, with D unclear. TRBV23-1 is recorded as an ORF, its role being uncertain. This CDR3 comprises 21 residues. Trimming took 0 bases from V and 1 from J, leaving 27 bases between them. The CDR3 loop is CASSQSRGFGSCWDDNYGYTF. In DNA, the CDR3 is TGCGCCAGCAGTCAATCCCGAGGTTTTGGGAGTTGTTGGGATGATAACTATGGCTACACCTTC.